Described below is a single T cell receptor beta chain sequence and its context. Its antigen is unidentified. Assay used: immunoSEQ multiplex PCR; TCRdb lists only in-frame clones, some missing. Of approximately 41,000 clones in the sample, approximately 90% were seen once. Time point specified: week 23, last vaccination. Doses comprised 300 ug of mutant IDH1 20-mer peptide each, plus topical imiquimod. These data originate in a study of a mutant IDH1 vaccine in newly diagnosed glioma. Background on the study: Onset of vaccination occurred 4-6 weeks following radiotherapy alone, or with temozolomide cycles. Previous treatment comprised radiotherapy, temozolomide, or both, mostly both. There were approximately 60% males and about 38% females among treated patients, whose mean age was 40.4 years.

The CDR3 consists of 15 residues. Germline CDR1 ENHRY, CDR2 SYGVKD. Trimming removed 0 bases from V and 0 bases from J, with 6 bases in between. Study results and limitations: Changes in top peripheral clonotypes did not appear linked to pseudoprogression.

The chain links TRBV10-3 to TRBJ2-1; D perhaps matches TRBD2 (5 bases). The origin of this receptor is a man aged 50-59 years with glioma. The material was PBMCs, obtained from a glioma patient whose treatment included an IDH1 peptide vaccine. Here the CDR3 reads CAISESGSSYNEQFF. The CDR3 DNA reads TGTGCCATCAGTGAGTCGGGGAGCTCCTACAATGAGCAGTTCTTC.